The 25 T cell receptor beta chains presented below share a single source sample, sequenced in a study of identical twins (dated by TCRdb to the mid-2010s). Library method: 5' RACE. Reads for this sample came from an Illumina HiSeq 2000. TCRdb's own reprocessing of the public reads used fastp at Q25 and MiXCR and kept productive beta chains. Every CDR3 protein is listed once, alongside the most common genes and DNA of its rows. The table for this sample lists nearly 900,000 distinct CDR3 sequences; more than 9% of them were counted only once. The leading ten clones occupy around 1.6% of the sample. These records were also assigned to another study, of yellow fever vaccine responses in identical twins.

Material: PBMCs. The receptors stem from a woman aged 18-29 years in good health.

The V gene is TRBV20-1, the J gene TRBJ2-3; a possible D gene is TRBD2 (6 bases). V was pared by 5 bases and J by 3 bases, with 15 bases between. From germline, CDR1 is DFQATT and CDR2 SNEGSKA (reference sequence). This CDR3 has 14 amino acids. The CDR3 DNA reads TGCAGTGCTTCGAAAACTAGCCGTACAGATACGCAGTATTTT. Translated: CSASKTSRTDTQYF.

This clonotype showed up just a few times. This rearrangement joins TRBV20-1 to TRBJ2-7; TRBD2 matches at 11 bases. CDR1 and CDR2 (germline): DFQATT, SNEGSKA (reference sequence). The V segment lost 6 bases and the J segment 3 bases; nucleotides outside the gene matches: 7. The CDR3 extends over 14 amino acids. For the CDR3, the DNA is TGCAGTGCGAAATCTAGCGGGAGGCTCTACGAGCAGTACTTC. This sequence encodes CSAKSSGRLYEQYF.

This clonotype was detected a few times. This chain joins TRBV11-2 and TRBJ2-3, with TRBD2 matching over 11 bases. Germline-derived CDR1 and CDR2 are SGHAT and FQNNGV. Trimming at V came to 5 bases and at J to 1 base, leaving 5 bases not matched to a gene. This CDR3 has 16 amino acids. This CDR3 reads CASSELAGVGTDTQYF. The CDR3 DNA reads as TGTGCCAGCAGCGAACTAGCGGGAGTTGGCACAGATACGCAGTATTTT.

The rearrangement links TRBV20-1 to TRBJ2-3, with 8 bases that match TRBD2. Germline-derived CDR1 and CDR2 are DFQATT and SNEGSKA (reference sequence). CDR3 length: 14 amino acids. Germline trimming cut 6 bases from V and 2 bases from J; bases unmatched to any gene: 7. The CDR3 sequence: CSAKVAGHTDTQYF. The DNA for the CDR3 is TGCAGTGCCAAAGTAGCGGGGCACACAGATACGCAGTATTTT.

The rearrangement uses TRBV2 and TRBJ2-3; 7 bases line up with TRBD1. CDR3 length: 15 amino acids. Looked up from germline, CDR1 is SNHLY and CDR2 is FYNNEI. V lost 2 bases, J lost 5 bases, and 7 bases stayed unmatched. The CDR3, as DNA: TGTGCCAGCAGTGAACGACAGGGAAGAGTAGATACGCAGTATTTT. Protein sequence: CASSERQGRVDTQYF.

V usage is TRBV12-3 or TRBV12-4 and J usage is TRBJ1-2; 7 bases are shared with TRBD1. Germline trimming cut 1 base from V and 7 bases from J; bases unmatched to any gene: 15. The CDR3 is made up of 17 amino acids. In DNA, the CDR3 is TGTGCCAGCAGTTTAGTGCCATTGACAGGGCCAAAGGGTGGCTACACCTTC. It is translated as CASSLVPLTGPKGGYTF.

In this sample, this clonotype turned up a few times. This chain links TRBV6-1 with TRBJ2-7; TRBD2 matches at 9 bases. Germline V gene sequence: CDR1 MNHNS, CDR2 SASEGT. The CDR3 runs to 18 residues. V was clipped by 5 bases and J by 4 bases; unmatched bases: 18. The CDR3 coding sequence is TGTGCCAGCAGTCCGTCGGGGGTAGCGGGAGACTACCGTTACGAGCAGTACTTC. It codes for CASSPSGVAGDYRYEQYF.

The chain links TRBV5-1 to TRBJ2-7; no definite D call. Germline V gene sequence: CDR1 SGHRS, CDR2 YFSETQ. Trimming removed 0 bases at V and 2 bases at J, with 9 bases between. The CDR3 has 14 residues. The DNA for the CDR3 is TGCGCCAGCAGCTTGGGGCAGGAGCCCTACGAGCAGTACTTC. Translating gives CASSLGQEPYEQYF.

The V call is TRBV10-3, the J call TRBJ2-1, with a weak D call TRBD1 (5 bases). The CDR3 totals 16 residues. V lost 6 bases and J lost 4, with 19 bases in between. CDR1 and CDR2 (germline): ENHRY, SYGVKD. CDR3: CAISGVQAPGYNEQFF. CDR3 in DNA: TGTGCCATCAGCGGAGTACAGGCCCCAGGATACAATGAGCAGTTCTTC.

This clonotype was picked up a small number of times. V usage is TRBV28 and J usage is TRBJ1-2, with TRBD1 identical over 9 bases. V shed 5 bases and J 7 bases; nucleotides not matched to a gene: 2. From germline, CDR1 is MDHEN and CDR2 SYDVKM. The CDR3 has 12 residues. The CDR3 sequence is CASSQTGGGYTF. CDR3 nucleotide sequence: TGTGCCAGCAGTCAGACAGGGGGTGGCTACACCTTC.

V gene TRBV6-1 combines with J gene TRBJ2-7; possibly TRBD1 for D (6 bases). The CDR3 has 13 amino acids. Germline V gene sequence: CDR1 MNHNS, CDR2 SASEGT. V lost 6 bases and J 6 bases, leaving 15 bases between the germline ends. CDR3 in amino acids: CASSGQTPGEQYF. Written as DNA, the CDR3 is TGTGCCAGCAGCGGACAGACCCCTGGCGAGCAGTACTTC.

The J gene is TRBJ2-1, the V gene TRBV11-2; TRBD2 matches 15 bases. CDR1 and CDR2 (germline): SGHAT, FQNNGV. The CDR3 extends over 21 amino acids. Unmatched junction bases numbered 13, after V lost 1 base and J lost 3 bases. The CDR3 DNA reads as TGTGCCAGCAGCTTAGGACGACAAGGACTAGCGGGAGGGCCGGTCTACAATGAGCAGTTCTTC. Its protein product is CASSLGRQGLAGGPVYNEQFF. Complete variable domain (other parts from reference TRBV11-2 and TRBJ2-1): EAGVAQSPRYKIIEKRQSVAFWCNPISGHATLYWYQQILGQGPKLLIQFQNNGVVDDSQLPKDRFSAERLKGVDSTLKIQPAKLEDSAVYLCASSLGRQGLAGGPVYNEQFFGPGTRLTVL.

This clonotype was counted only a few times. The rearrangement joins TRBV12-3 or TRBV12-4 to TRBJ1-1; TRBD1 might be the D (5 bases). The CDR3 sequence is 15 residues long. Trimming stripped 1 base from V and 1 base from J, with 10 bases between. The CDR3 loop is CASSLVQAANTEAFF. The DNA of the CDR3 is TGTGCCAGCAGTTTAGTACAGGCTGCGAACACTGAAGCTTTCTTT.

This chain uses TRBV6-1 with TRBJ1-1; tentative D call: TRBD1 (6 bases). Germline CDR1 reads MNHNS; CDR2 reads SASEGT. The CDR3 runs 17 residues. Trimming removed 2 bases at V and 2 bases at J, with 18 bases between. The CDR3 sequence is CASSELSRPGVNTEAFF. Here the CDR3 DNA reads TGTGCCAGCAGTGAATTATCGCGGCCAGGGGTAAACACTGAAGCTTTCTTT.

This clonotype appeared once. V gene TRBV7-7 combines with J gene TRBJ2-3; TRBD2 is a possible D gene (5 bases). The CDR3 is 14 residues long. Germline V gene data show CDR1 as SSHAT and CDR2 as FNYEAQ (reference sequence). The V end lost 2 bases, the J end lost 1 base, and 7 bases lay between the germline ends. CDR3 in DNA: TGTGCCAGCAGCTTAACAGCGGGCACAGATACGCAGTATTTT. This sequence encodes CASSLTAGTDTQYF.

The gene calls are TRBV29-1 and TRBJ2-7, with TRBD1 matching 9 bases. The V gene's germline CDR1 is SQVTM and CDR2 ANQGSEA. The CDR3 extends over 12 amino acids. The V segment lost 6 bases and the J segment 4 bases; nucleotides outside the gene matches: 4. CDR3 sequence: CSVGQGYYEQYF. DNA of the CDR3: TGCAGCGTCGGACAGGGGTATTACGAGCAGTACTTC.

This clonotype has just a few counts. CDR3 nucleotides: TGTGCCAGCAGCGCCGGGGACCATCAAGAGACCCAGTACTTC. As protein: CASSAGDHQETQYF. V gene TRBV12-3 or TRBV12-4 combines with J gene TRBJ2-5; D assignment may be TRBD1 or TRBD2 (5 bases each). V lost 6 bases, J lost 2 bases, and 13 bases lay in between. The CDR3 has 14 residues.

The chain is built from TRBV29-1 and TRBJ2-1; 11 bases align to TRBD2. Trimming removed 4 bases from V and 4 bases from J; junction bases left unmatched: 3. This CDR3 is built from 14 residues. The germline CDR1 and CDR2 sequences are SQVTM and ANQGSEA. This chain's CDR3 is CSVVASGRYNEQFF. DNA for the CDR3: TGCAGCGTTGTGGCTAGCGGGAGGTACAATGAGCAGTTCTTC.

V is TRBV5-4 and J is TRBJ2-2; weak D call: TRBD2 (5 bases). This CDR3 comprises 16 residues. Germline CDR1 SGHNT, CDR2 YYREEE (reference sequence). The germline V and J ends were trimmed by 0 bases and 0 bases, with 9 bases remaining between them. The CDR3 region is CASSLDSGSNTGELFF. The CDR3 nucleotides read TGTGCCAGCAGCTTGGATTCGGGGTCGAACACCGGGGAGCTGTTTTTT.

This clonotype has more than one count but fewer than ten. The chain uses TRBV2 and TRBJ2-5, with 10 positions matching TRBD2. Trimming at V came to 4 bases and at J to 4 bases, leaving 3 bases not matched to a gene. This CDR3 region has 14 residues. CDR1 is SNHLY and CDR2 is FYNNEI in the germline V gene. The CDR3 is CASSGAGGPETQYF. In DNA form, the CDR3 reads TGTGCCAGCAGTGGAGCGGGGGGGCCAGAGACCCAGTACTTC.

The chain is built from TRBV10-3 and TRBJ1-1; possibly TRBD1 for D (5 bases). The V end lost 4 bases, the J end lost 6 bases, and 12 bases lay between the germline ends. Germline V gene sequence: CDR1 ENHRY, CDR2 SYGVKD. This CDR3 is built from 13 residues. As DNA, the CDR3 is TGTGCCATCAGTGGCAGGGAGGCCGCTGAAGCTTTCTTT. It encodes CAISGREAAEAFF.

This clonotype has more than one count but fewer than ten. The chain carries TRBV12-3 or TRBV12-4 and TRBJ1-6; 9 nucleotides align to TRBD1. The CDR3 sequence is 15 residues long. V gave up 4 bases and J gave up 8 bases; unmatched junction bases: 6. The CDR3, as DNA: TGTGCCAGCAGTTGCCGGACAGGGGAGGATTCACCCCTCCACTTT. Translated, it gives CASSCRTGEDSPLHF.

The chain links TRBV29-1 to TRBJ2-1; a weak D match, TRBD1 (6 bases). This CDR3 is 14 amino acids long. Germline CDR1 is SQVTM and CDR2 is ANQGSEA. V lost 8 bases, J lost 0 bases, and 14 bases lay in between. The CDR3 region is CSWTDYSSYNEQFF. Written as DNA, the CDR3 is TGCAGCTGGACAGATTATAGCTCCTACAATGAGCAGTTCTTC.

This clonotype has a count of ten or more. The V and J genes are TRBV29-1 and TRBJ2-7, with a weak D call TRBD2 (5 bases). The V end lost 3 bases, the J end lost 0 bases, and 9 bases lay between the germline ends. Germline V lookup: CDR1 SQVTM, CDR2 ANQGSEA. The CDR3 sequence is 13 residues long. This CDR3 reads CSVEVGSSYEQYF. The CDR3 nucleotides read TGCAGCGTTGAGGTGGGGAGCTCCTACGAGCAGTACTTC.

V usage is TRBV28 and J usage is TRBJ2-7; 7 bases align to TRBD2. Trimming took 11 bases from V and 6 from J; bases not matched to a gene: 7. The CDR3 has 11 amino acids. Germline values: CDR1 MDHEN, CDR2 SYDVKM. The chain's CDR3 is CAAGEGFEQYV. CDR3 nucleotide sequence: TGTGCCGCGGGGGAGGGGTTCGAGCAGTACGTC.